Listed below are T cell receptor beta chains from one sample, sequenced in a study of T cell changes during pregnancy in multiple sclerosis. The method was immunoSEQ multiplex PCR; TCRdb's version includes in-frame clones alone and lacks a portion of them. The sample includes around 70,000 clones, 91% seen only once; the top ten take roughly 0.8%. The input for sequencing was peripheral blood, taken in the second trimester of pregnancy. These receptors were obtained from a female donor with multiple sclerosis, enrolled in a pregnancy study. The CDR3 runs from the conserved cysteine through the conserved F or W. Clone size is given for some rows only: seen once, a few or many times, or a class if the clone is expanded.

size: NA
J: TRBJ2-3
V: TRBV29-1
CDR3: CSVDGGNTDTQYF

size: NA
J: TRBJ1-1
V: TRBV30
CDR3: CAWSPTGVTEAFF

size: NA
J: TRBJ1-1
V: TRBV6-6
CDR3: CASSYLRGNTEAFF

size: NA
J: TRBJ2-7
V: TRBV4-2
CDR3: CASSQDADRDYEQYF

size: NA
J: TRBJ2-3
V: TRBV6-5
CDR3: CASSAGGQRFTQYF

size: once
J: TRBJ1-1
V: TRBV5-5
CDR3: CASSWGQGNTEAFF

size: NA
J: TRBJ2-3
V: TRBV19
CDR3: CATKRWGVEDTQYF

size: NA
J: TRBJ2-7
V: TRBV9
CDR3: CASSAGQNDEQYF

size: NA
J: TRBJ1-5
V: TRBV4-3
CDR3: CASSQSGTEDQPQHF

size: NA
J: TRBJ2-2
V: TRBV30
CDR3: CAWSTGAVAGELFF

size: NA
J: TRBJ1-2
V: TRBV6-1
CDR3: CASSEFGVYGYTF

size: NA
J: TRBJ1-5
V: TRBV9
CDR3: CASEAFPRQGVNQPQHF

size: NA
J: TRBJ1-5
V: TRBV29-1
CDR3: CSVESGQANQPQHF

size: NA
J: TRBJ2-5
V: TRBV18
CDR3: CASSPPTGPQETQYF

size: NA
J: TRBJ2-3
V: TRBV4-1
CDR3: CASSQATSSTDTQYF

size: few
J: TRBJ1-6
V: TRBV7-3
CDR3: CASSLGTGGSPLHF

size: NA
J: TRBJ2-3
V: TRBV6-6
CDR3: CASSLVSGGATDTQYF

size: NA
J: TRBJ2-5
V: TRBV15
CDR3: CATSRDILAGVETQYF

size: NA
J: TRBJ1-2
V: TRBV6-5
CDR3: CASSTPPQGKDGYTF

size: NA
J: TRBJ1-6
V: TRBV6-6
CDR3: CASSDQGGGVGSPLHF